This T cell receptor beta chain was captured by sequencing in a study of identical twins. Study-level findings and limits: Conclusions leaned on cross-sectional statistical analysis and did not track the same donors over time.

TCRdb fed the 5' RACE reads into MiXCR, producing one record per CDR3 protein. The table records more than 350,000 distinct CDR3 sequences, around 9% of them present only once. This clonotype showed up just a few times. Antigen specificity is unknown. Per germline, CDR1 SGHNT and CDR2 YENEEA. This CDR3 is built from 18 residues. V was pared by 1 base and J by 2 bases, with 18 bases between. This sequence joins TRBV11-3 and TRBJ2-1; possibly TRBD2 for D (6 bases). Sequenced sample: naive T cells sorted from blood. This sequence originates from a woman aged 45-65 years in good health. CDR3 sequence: CASSLVGWGERAYNEQFF. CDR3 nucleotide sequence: TGTGCCAGCAGCTTAGTGGGGTGGGGGGAGCGAGCCTACAATGAGCAGTTCTTC.